This TCR beta chain was obtained from a study of a mutant IDH1 vaccine in newly diagnosed glioma. About the study: Treated patients, roughly 60% male and about 38% female, averaged approximately 40 years of age. Radiotherapy, temozolomide, or both had been given previously, and both were given to most.

The study's findings and limits: Vaccination elicited immune responses in 93.3% of patients.

Germline CDR1 reads SGHTA; CDR2 reads FQGNSA. The CDR3 has 14 amino acids. V was cut by 1 base and J by 0 bases, with 4 bases left in between. The time point is: baseline, week 1 (first vaccination visit). Treatment specified: pre-vaccination baseline after standard-of-care therapy. Newly diagnosed WHO grade 3 or 4 IDH1-mutant, ATRX-lost astrocytomas were identified in the donors. This clone was seen more than once but under ten times. Its antigen is as yet unknown. Only in-frame clones appear in the TCRdb table, and some are missing; sequencing was by immunoSEQ multiplex PCR. The sample includes more than 80,000 clones, 83% seen only once; the top ten take roughly 7.1%.

The source material was PBMCs, sampled from a glioma patient treated with radiotherapy, temozolomide or both. This chain joins TRBV7-2 and TRBJ1-3, with D hard to call. The clonotype originates from a woman in her forties or fifties with glioma. CDR3 DNA: TGTGCCAGCAGCTTAGACAGCTCTGGAAACACCATATATTTT. This encodes CASSLDSSGNTIYF.